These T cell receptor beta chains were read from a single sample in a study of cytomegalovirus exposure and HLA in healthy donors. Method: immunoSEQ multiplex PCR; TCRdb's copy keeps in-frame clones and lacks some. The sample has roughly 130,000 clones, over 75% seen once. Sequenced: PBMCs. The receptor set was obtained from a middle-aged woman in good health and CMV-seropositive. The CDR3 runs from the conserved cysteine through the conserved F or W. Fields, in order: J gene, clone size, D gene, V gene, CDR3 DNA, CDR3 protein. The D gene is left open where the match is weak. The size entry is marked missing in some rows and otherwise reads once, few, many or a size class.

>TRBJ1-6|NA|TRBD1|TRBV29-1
TGCAGCGTTAACAAAGCTACCGGGACAGGGGTGTGGAATTCACCCCTCCACTTT
CSVNKATGTGVWNSPLHF
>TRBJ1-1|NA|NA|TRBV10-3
TGTGCCATCAGTCGCGAGGGAAACACTGAAGCTTTCTTT
CAISREGNTEAFF
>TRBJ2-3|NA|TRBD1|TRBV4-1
TGCGCCAGCAGCCAACCCGACTCCCGGACCGGGACAGGGGGCACAGATACGCAGTATTTT
CASSQPDSRTGTGGTDTQYF
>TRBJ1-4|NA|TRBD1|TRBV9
TGTGCCAGCAACCCCGGGACAGTAAATGAAAAACTGTTTTTT
CASNPGTVNEKLFF
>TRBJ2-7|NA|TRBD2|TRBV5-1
TGCGCCAGCAGCCCGCAGACTAGCGGGGGGGCCTCTCACGAGCAGTACTTC
CASSPQTSGGASHEQYF
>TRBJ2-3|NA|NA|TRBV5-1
TGCGCCAGCAGCCTGACCCCGGAGAAGGGGGGCACAGATACGCAGTATTTT
CASSLTPEKGGTDTQYF
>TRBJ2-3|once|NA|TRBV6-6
TGTGCCACACTACTAGATACGCAGTATTTT
CATLLDTQYF
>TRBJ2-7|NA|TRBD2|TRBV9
TGTGCCAGCAGCCCTGGGACTAGCGGGAGGGTGGACTCCTACGAGCAGTACTTC
CASSPGTSGRVDSYEQYF
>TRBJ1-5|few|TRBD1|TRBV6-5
TGTGCCAGCAGTTCCGGGACAGGGGGGAATCAGCCCCAGCATTTT
CASSSGTGGNQPQHF
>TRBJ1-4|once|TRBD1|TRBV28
TGTGCCAGCAGTTTTGTAATAGTTTGGGACAGGGGGCTGTCTGAAAAACTGTTTTTT
CASSFVIVWDRGLSEKLFF
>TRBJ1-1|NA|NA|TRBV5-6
TGTGCCAGCAGCTTCAGGGGATCCACGATGAACACTGAAGCTTTCTTT
CASSFRGSTMNTEAFF
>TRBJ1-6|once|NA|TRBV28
TGTGCCAGCAGAAACAGGTATTCACCCCTCCACTTT
CASRNRYSPLHF
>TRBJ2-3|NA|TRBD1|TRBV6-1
TGTGCCAGTGAATCAGGGGGAGTCACAGATACGCAGTATTTT
CASESGGVTDTQYF
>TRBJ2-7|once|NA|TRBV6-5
TGTGCCAGCAGTTACGATTCCGGGGCCTACGAGCAGTACTTC
CASSYDSGAYEQYF
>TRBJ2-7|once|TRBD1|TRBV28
TGTGCCAGCAGCCGGACAGGCTACTCCTACGAGCAGTACTTC
CASSRTGYSYEQYF
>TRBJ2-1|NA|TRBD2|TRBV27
TGTGCCAGCAGAACCGGGACTAGCGGGAGAAATGAGCAGTTCTTC
CASRTGTSGRNEQFF
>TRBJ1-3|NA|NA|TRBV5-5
TGTGCCAGCAGCTCGTCTGTGTCGGGGTCTAACGCATTTGGAAACACCATATATTTT
CASSSSVSGSNAFGNTIYF
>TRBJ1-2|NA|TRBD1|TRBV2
TGTGCCAGCAGTGCAGGGGCAGGGGGTTACTATGGCTACACCTTC
CASSAGAGGYYGYTF
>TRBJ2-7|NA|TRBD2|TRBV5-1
TGCGCCAGCAGCTGGGGTGGCGGGGGGTCCTACGAGCAGTACTTC
CASSWGGGGSYEQYF
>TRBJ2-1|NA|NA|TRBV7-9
TGTGCCAGCAGCTTAGCCCAGGGCCGAAGCTCCTACAATGAGCAGTTCTTC
CASSLAQGRSSYNEQFF
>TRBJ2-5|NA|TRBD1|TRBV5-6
TGTGCCAGCAGCCCGCTCGTCCTGGACAGGGGTCCCCAGGTGGACCAGTACTTC
CASSPLVLDRGPQVDQYF
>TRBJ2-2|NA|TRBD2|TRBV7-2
TGTGCCAGCAGCCAACAAGCGGGAGTCGACACCGGGGAGCTGTTTTTT
CASSQQAGVDTGELFF
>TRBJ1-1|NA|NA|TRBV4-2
TGTGCCAGCAGCCAAGAGACAGATGACGAAGCTTTCTTT
CASSQETDDEAFF
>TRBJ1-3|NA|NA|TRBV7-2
TGTGCCAGCAGCTTAGCCCCCGTCAGCTCTGGAAACACCATATATTTT
CASSLAPVSSGNTIYF
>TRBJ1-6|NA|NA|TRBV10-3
TGTGCCATCAGTGAAGGAGGGTTTAATTCACCCCTCCACTTT
CAISEGGFNSPLHF